What follows are 9 T cell receptor beta chains derived from one specimen sequenced in a study of graft-versus-host responses after intestinal transplantation. For these receptors, no antigen is known. Produced via immunoSEQ multiplex PCR; TCRdb's table is partial and in-frame only. The table records about 86,000 clones, less than 90% of them present only once. This material consisted of unstimulated CD4+ T cells sorted from spleen or lymph node cells, taken before transplant. Receptor source: a human donor who was the organ donor for an intestinal transplant.

In its sample, this clone was seen once. V and J are TRBV15 and TRBJ2-3; D is perhaps TRBD1 (6 bases). The CDR3 sequence is 15 residues long. Trimming shortened V by 3 bases and J by 2 bases, and 12 bases separated the two germline ends. Germline lookup yields CDR1 LNHNV and CDR2 YYDKDF (reference sequence). The DNA of the CDR3 is TGTGCCACCAGCAGCCGCAGGGGATACACAGATACGCAGTATTTT. Translating it yields CATSSRRGYTDTQYF. Together with reference TRBV15 and TRBJ2-3, the CDR3 gives the full variable domain: DAMVIQNPRYQVTQFGKPVTLSCSQTLNHNVMYWYQQKSSQAPKLLFHYYDKDFNNEADTPDNFQSRRPNTSFCFLDIRSPGLGDTAMYLCATSSRRGYTDTQYFGPGTRLTVL.

The chain recombines TRBV18 with TRBJ1-4; D is unresolved. V was cut by 3 bases and J by 8 bases, with 7 bases left in between. Germline lookup yields CDR1 KGHSH and CDR2 LQKENI. The CDR3 is 12 amino acids. The CDR3 spells CASSPAGEKLFF. The DNA of the CDR3 is TGTGCCAGCTCACCGGCGGGGGAAAAACTGTTTTTT.

In this sample, this clone turned up once. The chain links TRBV9 to TRBJ1-2; D remains ambiguous. The CDR3 contains 12 residues. V was trimmed by 3 bases and J by 3 bases, leaving 6 bases between them. Germline V gives CDR1 SGDLS, CDR2 YYNGEE. The CDR3 loop is CASSATDYGYTF. In nucleotides, the CDR3 is TGTGCCAGCAGCGCCACAGACTATGGCTACACCTTC.

The rearrangement joins TRBV7-9 to TRBJ1-4, with TRBD1 identical over 9 bases. The CDR3 has 17 residues. Per germline, CDR1 SEHNR and CDR2 FQNEAQ (reference sequence). The J segment lost 6 bases and the V segment lost 5 bases, leaving 13 bases of the junction unmatched. Written as DNA, the CDR3 is TGTGCCAGCAGCCGCCCCCCGGGACAGGGCCGGGATGAAAAACTGTTTTTT. It yields the protein CASSRPPGQGRDEKLFF. Full variable domain (missing parts from reference TRBV7-9 and TRBJ1-4): DTGVSQNPRHKITKRGQNVTFRCDPISEHNRLYWYRQTLGQGPEFLTYFQNEAQLEKSRLLSDRFSAERPKGSFSTLEIQRTEQGDSAMYLCASSRPPGQGRDEKLFFGSGTQLSVL.

The chain couples TRBV11-3 to TRBJ1-1; D ambiguous. V was shortened by 2 bases and J by 2 bases, with 15 bases between the two germline ends. Per the germline V gene, CDR1 is SGHNT and CDR2 is YENEEA. The CDR3 sequence is 16 residues long. The CDR3 spells CASSLSTRLRNTEAFF. The CDR3 nucleotides are TGTGCCAGCAGCTTATCTACCCGGTTGCGAAACACTGAAGCTTTCTTT.

This clone has only one observation. V gene TRBV11-3 combines with J gene TRBJ2-6; a weak D match, TRBD1 (5 bases). The CDR3 length is 16 residues. The V gene's germline CDR1 is SGHNT and CDR2 YENEEA. The germline V and J ends were trimmed by 7 bases and 0 bases, with 13 bases remaining between them. The chain's CDR3 is CASIKGFASGANVLTF. The CDR3 nucleotides read TGTGCCAGCATCAAGGGGTTTGCCTCTGGGGCCAACGTCCTGACTTTC. Full variable domain (missing parts from reference TRBV11-3 and TRBJ2-6): EAGVVQSPRYKIIEKKQPVAFWCNPISGHNTLYWYLQNLGQGPELLIRYENEEAVDDSQLPKDRFSAERLKGVDSTLKIQPAELGDSAVYLCASIKGFASGANVLTFGAGSRLTVL.

The rearrangement links TRBV11-2 to TRBJ2-1; D possibly corresponds to TRBD2 (6 bases). The CDR3 is made up of 14 amino acids. Germline CDR1 reads SGHAT; CDR2 reads FQNNGV. The V gene lost 3 bases and the J gene lost 2 bases, with 8 bases spanning the gap. The CDR3 DNA sequence: TGTGCCAGCAGCTTCGCGGGAACCTACAATGAGCAGTTCTTC. Residues: CASSFAGTYNEQFF.

J is TRBJ2-1 and V is TRBV11-2; TRBD2 matches at 11 bases. Trimming removed 5 bases from V and 0 bases from J; junction bases left unmatched: 3. The germline gives CDR1 SGHAT, CDR2 FQNNGV. This CDR3 region has 16 residues. CDR3 sequence reads: CASSITSGSSYNEQFF. In nucleotides, the CDR3 is TGTGCCAGCAGCATAACTAGCGGGAGCTCCTACAATGAGCAGTTCTTC.

V and J are TRBV5-1 and TRBJ2-1; 7 bases fit TRBD2. CDR1 is SGHRS and CDR2 is YFSETQ in the germline V gene. This CDR3 is 14 amino acids long. Germline trimming cut 1 base from V and 8 bases from J; bases unmatched to any gene: 6. Here the CDR3 reads CASSLKSTSDEQFF. The CDR3 DNA sequence: TGCGCCAGCAGCTTGAAATCTACTAGCGATGAGCAGTTCTTC. The variable domain in full, with the rest retrieved from reference TRBV5-1 and TRBJ2-1, is KAGVTQTPRYLIKTRGQQVTLSCSPISGHRSVSWYQQTPGQGLQFLFEYFSETQRNKGNFPGRFSGRQFSNSRSEMNVSTLELGDSALYLCASSLKSTSDEQFFGPGTRLTVL.